This T cell receptor (beta chain) was sequenced during a study of radiotherapy plus CTLA-4 blockade in lung cancer. The data were produced by immunoSEQ multiplex PCR, yet TCRdb's version contains in-frame clones alone and is incomplete. This sample yields over 95,000 clones, of which approximately 75% are seen a single time; roughly 2.8% belongs to the top ten. J gave up 0 bases and V 6 bases, and 7 bases lay outside the gene matches. The CDR3 totals 14 residues. Germline lookup yields CDR1 SQVTM and CDR2 ANQGSEA. Notes on the study in general: The authors reported that early blood T cell clone dynamics, with interferon-beta, best predicted response. Blood-borne expansion of tumor-derived TCR clones followed radiotherapy plus ipilimumab.

Focal radiation was given together with CTLA-4 blockade (ipilimumab) to patients with chemo-refractory metastatic non-small-cell lung cancer. Note on this clone: Antigen specificity is unknown.

The receptor was isolated from a human donor with non-small cell lung cancer who had a partial response to radiotherapy plus ipilimumab. Some clones in this sample may be carry-over from other donors' samples. The sample was peripheral blood, taken from a patient treated with radiotherapy plus ipilimumab. This sequence joins TRBV29-1 and TRBJ2-7, with TRBD2 matching 8 bases. The CDR3 nucleotides read TGCAGCGTAGGCCTAGCGGGCAGCTCCTACGAGCAGTACTTC. The encoded protein is CSVGLAGSSYEQYF.